The clone carrying this TCR beta chain has just a few counts. Its antigen is unknown. These data originate in a study of identical twins. It was template switching that added a universal primer site, and there were unique molecular identifiers on the cDNA. TCRdb itself ran the 5' RACE reads through MiXCR, one entry per CDR3 protein. The sample yields 690,000 or so distinct CDR3 sequences, 8.6% seen once. The study, taken as a whole, reports: Compared with unrelated sharing, twin-shared out-of-frame alpha sequences had more low-probability sequences. Within cord blood, abundant beta clonotypes carried fewer insertions, but memory repertoires showed no such trend.

The ends lost 5 bases at V and 9 bases at J; junction bases unmatched: 15. In germline, CDR1 is DFQATT, CDR2 SNEGSKA (reference sequence). CDR3 length: 16 amino acids. These data were also reused for a study on yellow fever vaccine responses in identical twins. That source notes: Twins' vaccine T cell response reportedly gave the appearance of partial convergence and partial personalization.

The rearrangement uses TRBV20-1 and TRBJ2-1; TRBD2 agrees at 11 bases. The specimen sequenced was PBMCs. The TCR was taken from a woman under 30 in good health. The CDR3 protein is CSAVPGGSGGVFEQFF. CDR3 DNA: TGCAGTGCTGTACCCGGGGGTAGCGGGGGGGTTTTTGAGCAGTTCTTC.